This passage covers 22 T cell receptor beta chains from one sample sequenced in a study of blood T cell repertoires in COVID-19. Measured with immunoSEQ multiplex PCR; TCRdb has only the in-frame clones, and not every one. Of 150,000 to 200,000 clones in the sample, approximately 86% are singletons; the top ten hold 2.5% to 4%. Source material: peripheral blood. The receptor set was obtained from a man in his 70s with acute or convalescent COVID-19.

This chain connects TRBV7-6 to TRBJ2-1; D is undetermined. This CDR3 spans 15 amino acids. Trimming left V 4 bases short and J 0 bases short, with 10 bases between. Germline V CDR1 and CDR2: SGHVS, FNYEAQ. CDR3 coding DNA: TGTGCCAGCAGCTCCCTACCCATCTCCTACAATGAGCAGTTCTTC. This translates into CASSSLPISYNEQFF.

This rearrangement joins TRBV6-5 to TRBJ1-2; 7 nucleotides agree with TRBD1. In germline, CDR1 is MNHEY, CDR2 SVGAGI. After removal of 5 bases from V and 3 bases from J, the junction contained 9 bases not matched to a gene. The CDR3 length is 15 residues. This CDR3 is CASSPPTGHHYGYTF. In DNA, the CDR3 is TGTGCCAGCAGTCCCCCGACAGGGCACCACTATGGCTACACCTTC.

The rearrangement uses TRBV5-4 and TRBJ2-1; 8 bases match TRBD2. There are 16 residues in the CDR3. The germline gives CDR1 SGHNT, CDR2 YYREEE (reference sequence). V lost 0 bases, J lost 4 bases, and 6 bases stayed unmatched. DNA for the CDR3: TGTGCCAGCAGCTTGGTAGGCCGGGGGGGGTACAATGAGCAGTTCTTC. It translates to CASSLVGRGGYNEQFF.

The genes are TRBV7-2 and TRBJ1-5; D is ambiguous. The CDR3 has 13 amino acids. V lost 2 bases, J lost 6 bases, and 8 bases lay in between. CDR1 and CDR2 from the germline V gene are SGHTA and FQGNSA. CDR3 in amino acids: CASSLYAGQPQHF. The CDR3 DNA follows: TGTGCCAGCAGCTTATACGCGGGTCAGCCCCAGCATTTT.

The chain couples TRBV19 to TRBJ2-7, with 9 bases lining up with TRBD1. Per germline, CDR1 LNHDA and CDR2 SQIVND (reference sequence). The CDR3 is 14 residues long. Losses at the gene ends were 7 bases for V and 5 bases for J; bases not matched to a gene: 9. The CDR3 loop reads CASTPGDRVDEQYF. In DNA form, the CDR3 reads TGTGCCAGTACCCCGGGGGACAGGGTGGACGAGCAGTACTTC.

Points on this clone: Mismatch with germline at one junction end may stem from a read error. V gene TRBV7-2 combines with J gene TRBJ1-2; 7 bases match TRBD1. There are 13 residues in the CDR3. CDR1 is SGHTA and CDR2 is FQGNSA in the germline V gene. The CDR3 protein is CASSSYGTALGIF. As DNA, the CDR3 is TGTGCCAGCAGCTCCTACGGGACAGCCCTTGGGATCTTC.

This clone occurred once. V and J are TRBV12-2 and TRBJ2-7; TRBD2, the D gene given by the table, was not confirmed from the DNA. TRBV12-2 is annotated as a pseudogene. This CDR3 is built from 18 residues. The CDR3 bases are TGTGCAAGTCGCTTAGCGTGGAGGAGCGGGAGGCCTTTTCGGGAGCAGTACTTC. As protein: CASRLAWRSGRPFREQYF.

The gene calls are TRBV4-3 and TRBJ1-2; D not certain. Germline loops: CDR1 LGHNA, CDR2 YSLEER. This CDR3 comprises 15 residues. The V end lost 0 bases, the J end lost 1 base, and 9 bases lay between the germline ends. The DNA for the CDR3 is TGCGCCAGCAGCCAAGATAGTAACGATAACTATGGCTACACCTTC. Translated, it gives CASSQDSNDNYGYTF.

The CDR3, as DNA: TGTGCCAGCACCCGAACCGGGTTGAACACTGAAGCTTTCTTT. Translating gives CASTRTGLNTEAFF. The rearrangement joins TRBV5-6 to TRBJ1-1, with no clear D. V dropped 6 bases and J dropped 0 bases, with 12 bases sitting between them. In germline, CDR1 is SGHDT, CDR2 YYEEEE. The CDR3 consists of 14 residues.

The V call is TRBV5-5, the J call TRBJ2-6; a possible D gene is TRBD2 (6 bases). V lost 3 bases to trimming and J lost 0 bases, with 19 bases between them. The CDR3 runs 19 residues. CDR1 and CDR2 from the germline V gene are SGHKS and YYEKEE (reference sequence). The CDR3, as DNA: TGTGCCAGCAGCTCCCGAGGTCGGGGGTGGGGCTCTGGGGCCAACGTCCTGACTTTC. This translates into CASSSRGRGWGSGANVLTF.

The chain recombines TRBV10-3 with TRBJ1-6; 7 bases are a match to TRBD1. CDR3 size: 16 residues. Trimming took 6 bases from V and 1 from J; bases not matched to a gene: 6. Germline values: CDR1 ENHRY, CDR2 SYGVKD. CDR3 sequence reads: CAISSEGASYNSPLHF. Here the CDR3 DNA reads TGTGCCATCAGCTCCGAGGGGGCTTCCTATAATTCACCCCTCCACTTT.

This chain uses TRBV12-3 or TRBV12-4 with TRBJ1-1; D call uncertain. V lost 4 bases, J lost 5 bases, and 8 bases lay in between. This CDR3 has 12 amino acids. CDR3 coding DNA: TGTGCCAGCAGTTACCAGTGGACTGAAGCTTTCTTT. It specifies CASSYQWTEAFF.

The chain employs TRBV21-1 and TRBJ1-2; the table's D gene call, TRBD1, was not cross checked with the DNA. TRBV21-1 is shown as a pseudogene. The CDR3 covers 17 residues. The CDR3 is CASSIHEGQSPNYGYTF. The CDR3 DNA is TGTGCCAGCAGCATACATGAGGGACAGAGTCCTAACTATGGCTACACCTTC.

The rearrangement links TRBV19 to TRBJ1-2; possibly TRBD1 for D (6 bases). The length of the CDR3 is 13 residues. Germline V gene sequence: CDR1 LNHDA, CDR2 SQIVND (reference sequence). V dropped 7 bases and J dropped 4 bases, with 13 bases sitting between them. CDR3 sequence (DNA): TGTGCCAGTAACATCCGCAGGGGCTATGGCTACACCTTC. It encodes CASNIRRGYGYTF.

The V gene is TRBV5-1, the J gene TRBJ1-4; 8 bases are a match to TRBD1. The CDR3 contains 14 residues. With 2 bases clipped from V and 4 bases from J, the junction kept 1 base outside the gene matches. Germline loops: CDR1 SGHRS, CDR2 YFSETQ. The CDR3 nucleotides are TGCGCCAGCAGCTTAGACAGGGGTAATGAAAAACTGTTTTTT. Its translation: CASSLDRGNEKLFF.

The genes are TRBV7-2 and TRBJ2-3; a possible D gene is TRBD2 (5 bases). In germline, CDR1 is SGHTA, CDR2 FQGNSA. There are 14 residues in the CDR3. V gave up 0 bases and J gave up 4 bases, with 8 bases separating them. CDR3 amino acids: CASSLAGDADTQYF. DNA of the CDR3: TGTGCCAGCAGCTTAGCGGGAGATGCAGATACGCAGTATTTT.

This chain joins TRBV7-3 and TRBJ2-1, with TRBD1 identical over 7 bases. This CDR3 spans 15 amino acids. With 6 bases clipped from V and 6 bases from J, the junction kept 11 bases outside the gene matches. Germline V lookup: CDR1 SGHTA, CDR2 FQGTGA. The CDR3 region has the DNA TGTGCCAGCAGTCGAGACAGGGTGGGGCCCAATGAGCAGTTCTTC. This codes for CASSRDRVGPNEQFF.

This rearrangement joins TRBV6-5 to TRBJ1-2, with TRBD1 identical over 7 bases. This CDR3 comprises 13 residues. CDR1 MNHEY and CDR2 SVGAGI come from the germline V gene. Losses at the gene ends were 7 bases for V and 7 bases for J; bases not matched to a gene: 9. Written as DNA, the CDR3 is TGTGCCAGCAACCAATTCCCAGGGGGTGGCTACACCTTC. Translating gives CASNQFPGGGYTF.

V is TRBV18 and J is TRBJ2-1; 11 bases agree with TRBD1. This CDR3 comprises 15 residues. The ends lost 2 bases at V and 6 bases at J; junction bases unmatched: 3. CDR1 is KGHSH, CDR2 LQKENI, per germline. CDR3 sequence reads: CASSPGTGGPNEQFF. In nucleotides, the CDR3 is TGTGCCAGCTCACCAGGGACAGGGGGTCCCAATGAGCAGTTCTTC.

The V call is TRBV14, the J call TRBJ1-1; 8 bases line up with TRBD1. The CDR3 is made up of 16 amino acids. V shed 0 bases, J shed 4 bases, and the junction held 7 bases outside the gene matches. Looked up from germline, CDR1 is SGHDN and CDR2 is FVKESK. The CDR3 sequence: CASSQDSDRVATEAFF. The CDR3 region has the DNA TGTGCCAGCAGCCAAGATTCGGACAGGGTTGCCACTGAAGCTTTCTTT.

The chain uses TRBV13 and TRBJ1-1; D may be TRBD1 (5 bases). Germline V gene lookup returns CDR1 PRHDT and CDR2 FYEKMQ (reference sequence). There are 13 residues in the CDR3. The V and J ends lost 10 bases and 5 bases respectively, with 17 bases between them. The CDR3 nucleotides read TGTGCCACCTCCGCGGGGCGGTTGACTGAAGCTTTCTTT. Residues: CATSAGRLTEAFF.

This chain links TRBV11-2 with TRBJ2-3; 8 positions agree with TRBD2. The CDR3 loop spans 17 amino acids. Germline V gene data show CDR1 as SGHAT and CDR2 as FQNNGV. V trimming: 1 base; J trimming: 0 bases; junction bases outside the gene matches: 6. The chain's CDR3 is CASSLGRLASSTDTQYF. In nucleotides, the CDR3 is TGTGCCAGCAGCTTAGGCCGACTAGCGTCTAGCACAGATACGCAGTATTTT.